The 23 T cell receptor beta chains reported below all come from one sample, sequenced in a study of T cell repertoires in cytomegalovirus infection. The antigens these receptors bind are not known. Each CDR3 protein gets one entry after TCRdb re-called the reads with MiXCR. There are approximately 120,000 distinct CDR3 sequences in the sample; about 30% occur only once, and roughly 81% lies in the top ten. The sample in question was CD8+ T cells from cultured PBMCs, obtained from culture after CMV antigen stimulation. These receptors were collected from a human donor in good health (CMV status not recorded). Some clones in this sample may be carry-over from other donors' samples.

J is TRBJ2-5 and V is TRBV5-4; 7 bases match TRBD1. With V trimmed by 2 bases and J by 2 bases, 0 bases remained unmatched. The V gene's germline CDR1 is SGHNT and CDR2 YYREEE (reference sequence). CDR3 length: 13 residues. In DNA, the CDR3 is TGTGCCAGCAGCTTACAGGGGCAAGAGACCCAGTACTTC. Translating it yields CASSLQGQETQYF.

This chain links TRBV7-9 with TRBJ2-1, with D perhaps given as TRBD1 or TRBD2 (6 bases each). CDR3 length equals 15 residues. The germline V gene has CDR1 SEHNR and CDR2 FQNEAQ (reference sequence). The germline V and J ends were trimmed by 8 bases and 8 bases, with 22 bases remaining between them. DNA for the CDR3: TGTGCCAGCCAAGACTCGACGGGGGCCGGGGATGAGCAGTTCTTC. This gives the protein CASQDSTGAGDEQFF. Combining the CDR3 with reference TRBV7-9 and TRBJ2-1 gives the whole variable domain DTGVSQNPRHKITKRGQNVTFRCDPISEHNRLYWYRQTLGQGPEFLTYFQNEAQLEKSRLLSDRFSAERPKGSFSTLEIQRTEQGDSAMYLCASQDSTGAGDEQFFGPGTRLTVL.

Note on this clonotype: A clone one base away is much larger, so this may be a read error. The chain employs TRBV7-4 and TRBJ1-1, with a weak D call TRBD1 (6 bases). Germline CDR1 and CDR2: SGHVT and SQSDAQ. The CDR3 extends over 16 amino acids. The CDR3 sequence: CTSSSNRDGMNTEAFF. The CDR3 coding sequence is TGTACCAGCAGCTCAAACAGGGATGGGATGAACACTGAAGCTTTCTTT.

This clonotype was counted between two and nine times. The V call is TRBV12-3 or TRBV12-4, the J call TRBJ2-7, with D possibly being TRBD2 (5 bases). The CDR3 runs to 14 residues. V shed 7 bases and J shed 2 bases, with 15 bases lying between them. The CDR3 bases are TGTGCCAGCACTAGCCAATCCCAAACCTACGAGCAGTACTTC. Residues: CASTSQSQTYEQYF.

In its sample, this clonotype was seen many times. The gene calls are TRBV7-8 and TRBJ1-1, with a weak D call TRBD1 (5 bases). The CDR3 extends over 12 amino acids. Germline values: CDR1 SGHVS, CDR2 FQNEAQ. Trimming removed 5 bases at V and 5 bases at J, with 9 bases between. DNA for the CDR3: TGTGCCAGCAGCCCAGGACATACTGAAGCTTTCTTT. The encoded protein is CASSPGHTEAFF.

The chain recombines TRBV7-9 with TRBJ1-4, with 12 bases lining up with TRBD1. Per germline, CDR1 SEHNR and CDR2 FQNEAQ (reference sequence). CDR3 size: 16 residues. The trim removed 4 bases at V and 8 bases at J, leaving 8 bases unmatched. The CDR3 sequence: CASSWDRGRPKEKLFF. CDR3 nucleotide sequence: TGTGCCAGCAGCTGGGACAGGGGGCGCCCCAAAGAAAAACTGTTTTTT.

This clonotype was observed many times. V usage is TRBV6-5 and J usage is TRBJ1-1; weak D call: TRBD1 (5 bases). V dropped 0 bases and J dropped 2 bases, with 10 bases sitting between them. The CDR3 spans 15 residues. In germline, CDR1 is MNHEY, CDR2 SVGAGI. Here the CDR3 DNA reads TGTGCCAGCAGTTACTCAGGAGGGGCTAACACTGAAGCTTTCTTT. Residues: CASSYSGGANTEAFF.

The rearrangement joins TRBV7-6 to TRBJ1-1; tentatively, D is TRBD1 (5 bases). Germline CDR1 reads SGHVS; CDR2 reads FNYEAQ. Trimming left V 10 bases short and J 4 bases short, with 16 bases between. This CDR3 spans 13 amino acids. The DNA of the CDR3 is TGTGCCACACGGCTGGGGCCGGCCACTGAAGCTTTCTTT. Residues: CATRLGPATEAFF.

CDR3: CASSLALVALHF. The CDR3 DNA sequence: TGTGCCAGCAGTTTAGCGTTAGTAGCCCTCCACTTT. V and J are TRBV12-3 or TRBV12-4 and TRBJ1-6; D remains unclear. V was trimmed by 0 bases and J by 14 bases, leaving 8 bases between them. The CDR3 covers 12 residues.

V is TRBV19 and J is TRBJ1-2; 8 bases align to TRBD1. The CDR3 has 14 amino acids. J lost 4 bases, V lost 10 bases, and 11 bases had no gene match. From germline, CDR1 is LNHDA and CDR2 SQIVND (reference sequence). CDR3: CATLDRARSYGYTF. CDR3 DNA: TGTGCCACTCTGGACAGGGCGAGGAGCTATGGCTACACCTTC.

The chain employs TRBV2 and TRBJ1-5; possibly TRBD1 for D (5 bases). V was pared by 1 base and J by 7 bases, with 14 bases between. This CDR3 has 15 amino acids. CDR1 SNHLY and CDR2 FYNNEI come from the germline V gene. The CDR3 protein is CASSEGAGWRQPQHF. The CDR3 nucleotides read TGTGCCAGCAGTGAAGGGGCAGGGTGGAGACAGCCCCAGCATTTT.

This sequence joins TRBV5-6 and TRBJ1-2; the D gene is possibly TRBD1 (5 bases). Germline values: CDR1 SGHDT, CDR2 YYEEEE. This CDR3 comprises 13 residues. The ends were cut back, 9 bases at V and 6 bases at J, with 18 bases in the middle. CDR3 sequence (DNA): TGTGCCACTCTAGCCCCCGGGGCGGATGGCTACACCTTC. Amino acid sequence: CATLAPGADGYTF. Based on the CDR3 plus reference TRBV5-6 and TRBJ1-2, the full variable domain is DAGVTQSPTHLIKTRGQQVTLRCSPKSGHDTVSWYQQALGQGPQFIFQYYEEEERQRGNFPDRFSGHQFPNYSSELNVNALLLGDSALYLCATLAPGADGYTFGSGTRLTVV.

This clonotype has only a few counts. This chain uses TRBV19 with TRBJ2-7; 9 positions agree with TRBD1. The CDR3 extends over 13 amino acids. The germline V gene encodes CDR1 LNHDA and CDR2 SQIVND (reference sequence). The V gene end was trimmed by 6 bases and the J gene end by 5 bases; junction bases not matched to a gene: 5. The CDR3 protein is CASRGQGFNEQYF. The CDR3, as DNA: TGTGCCAGTAGAGGACAGGGGTTCAACGAGCAGTACTTC.

This chain connects TRBV11-2 to TRBJ2-5, with D possibly being TRBD2 (5 bases). The CDR3 has 13 residues. V lost 6 bases and J lost 5, with 13 bases in between. From germline, CDR1 is SGHAT and CDR2 FQNNGV. The CDR3 sequence: CASRDSLAETQYF. CDR3 nucleotides: TGTGCCAGCAGGGACTCCCTGGCGGAGACCCAGTACTTC.

This clonotype was recorded a few times. The chain recombines TRBV4-1 with TRBJ1-4, with D perhaps matching TRBD1 (5 bases). Trimming took 5 bases from V and 8 from J, leaving 15 bases between them. Germline CDR1 reads MGHRA; CDR2 reads YSYEKL. The length of the CDR3 is 14 residues. Here the CDR3 DNA reads TGCGCCAGCAGCTTCACAGGAGGGATAGAAAAACTGTTTTTT. This translates into CASSFTGGIEKLFF.

The chain links TRBV9 to TRBJ2-5, with D unclear. The V and J ends lost 0 bases and 2 bases respectively, with 8 bases between them. The V gene's germline CDR1 is SGDLS and CDR2 YYNGEE. This CDR3 is built from 14 residues. CDR3 region: CASSVESSQETQYF. The DNA for the CDR3 is TGTGCCAGCAGCGTAGAGTCATCACAAGAGACCCAGTACTTC.

This clonotype was recorded many times. J is TRBJ1-1 and V is TRBV12-3 or TRBV12-4; unclear D gene. CDR3 length: 13 residues. V lost 7 bases to trimming and J lost 4 bases, with 13 bases between them. The CDR3 spells CASTNGPITEAFF. CDR3 coding DNA: TGTGCCAGCACCAATGGGCCCATCACTGAAGCTTTCTTT.

The chain uses TRBV20-1 and TRBJ1-4, with unresolved D. Trimming shortened V by 3 bases and J by 5 bases, and 16 bases separated the two germline ends. Germline CDR1 DFQATT, CDR2 SNEGSKA (reference sequence). This CDR3 region has 15 residues. CDR3 in DNA: TGCAGTGCTAGGGTCCTGGATAGACCGAATGAAAAACTGTTTTTT. Translated, it gives CSARVLDRPNEKLFF.

There are a few counts of this clonotype. V gene TRBV27 combines with J gene TRBJ2-7; D gene uncertain. CDR1 is MNHEY, CDR2 SMNVEV, per germline (reference sequence). CDR3 size: 13 residues. V lost 2 bases to trimming and J lost 3 bases, with 8 bases between them. CDR3 nucleotide sequence: TGTGCCAGCAGTTTAACAGTTTTCTACGAGCAGTACTTC. It codes for CASSLTVFYEQYF.

The chain links TRBV5-6 to TRBJ1-5; maybe TRBD1 (5 bases). The CDR3 has 14 amino acids. Germline V lookup: CDR1 SGHDT, CDR2 YYEEEE. V dropped 0 bases and J dropped 5 bases, with 9 bases sitting between them. As DNA, the CDR3 is TGTGCCAGCAGCTTGGCCGCGGGGCATCAGCCCCAGCATTTT. It yields the protein CASSLAAGHQPQHF.

The chain links TRBV5-1 to TRBJ1-4; 8 bases fit TRBD1. There are 16 residues in the CDR3. Germline trimming cut 3 bases from V and 8 bases from J; bases unmatched to any gene: 12. Germline V gene data show CDR1 as SGHRS and CDR2 as YFSETQ. This chain's CDR3 is CASSSTSQGAQEKLFF. As DNA, the CDR3 is TGCGCCAGCAGCTCTACTTCGCAGGGGGCACAGGAAAAACTGTTTTTT.

This clonotype was recorded a few times. The V gene is TRBV27, the J gene TRBJ2-6; no clear D gene. The germline V gene encodes CDR1 MNHEY and CDR2 SMNVEV (reference sequence). The ends were cut back, 7 bases at V and 0 bases at J, with 7 bases in the middle. This CDR3 has 14 amino acids. CDR3 nucleotides: TGTGCCAGCACGGCCTTCTCTGGGGCCAACGTCCTGACTTTC. It is translated as CASTAFSGANVLTF.

This clonotype was counted only a few times. The genes are TRBV7-9 and TRBJ2-2; D is undetermined. The length of the CDR3 is 18 residues. CDR1 and CDR2 (germline): SEHNR, FQNEAQ (reference sequence). Trimming took 2 bases from V and 6 from J, leaving 22 bases between them. The CDR3 protein is CASSLPQLPQTDPGELFF. The CDR3 DNA reads TGTGCCAGCAGCTTACCTCAGCTGCCACAGACGGATCCCGGGGAGCTGTTTTTT.